A single sample is the source of the 22 T cell receptor beta chains below, sequenced in a study of identical twins. TCRdb ran MiXCR on the 5' RACE reads and lists one entry per CDR3 protein. The sample records 600,000 to 850,000 distinct CDR3 sequences, over 15% being singletons. Separately, the same data were catalogued under a study of T cells expressing NK-cell markers.

The sample comprised PBMCs. The receptors derive from a woman aged 18 to 35 in good health.

This clonotype was counted between two and nine times. The rearrangement joins TRBV29-1 to TRBJ2-1; a possible D gene is TRBD2 (6 bases). The CDR3 extends over 14 amino acids. CDR1 is SQVTM and CDR2 is ANQGSEA in the germline V gene. V lost 7 bases and J lost 0, with 13 bases in between. The CDR3 DNA is TGCAGCGGGAGGGCGAGGGGCTCCTACAATGAGCAGTTCTTC. Its translation is CSGRARGSYNEQFF.

This clonotype has just a few counts. The J gene is TRBJ2-3, the V gene TRBV12-3 or TRBV12-4; TRBD2 matches at 10 bases. CDR3 size: 16 residues. V was pared by 4 bases and J by 0 bases, with 4 bases of the junction left unmatched. CDR3 region: CASSSGLAYSTDTQYF. The CDR3 DNA reads as TGTGCCAGCAGTTCGGGACTAGCGTATAGCACAGATACGCAGTATTTT.

The chain is built from TRBV6-2 or TRBV6-3 and TRBJ2-5; TRBD1 might be the D (6 bases). CDR3 size: 15 residues. Germline V gene sequence: CDR1 MNHEY, CDR2 SVGEGT. The ends were cut back, 6 bases at V and 5 bases at J, with 19 bases in the middle. The CDR3 DNA is TGTGCCAGCAGCAGACCCTTGGACAGAGGGGAGACCCAGTACTTC. Translation: CASSRPLDRGETQYF.

This clonotype appeared a few times. This chain connects TRBV9 to TRBJ2-1; 11 bases agree with TRBD2. With V trimmed by 4 bases and J by 7 bases, 13 bases remained unmatched. This CDR3 has 17 residues. The germline V gene has CDR1 SGDLS and CDR2 YYNGEE. The CDR3 bases are TGTGCCAGCAGCCTTGTGGCCTTAGCGGGGGGGAGGAATGAGCAGTTCTTC. It translates to CASSLVALAGGRNEQFF.

This clonotype was observed a few times. This chain links TRBV12-3 or TRBV12-4 with TRBJ2-1; maybe TRBD2 (6 bases). The CDR3 consists of 13 residues. Trimming stripped 6 bases from V and 9 bases from J, with 15 bases between. The CDR3 DNA sequence: TGTGCCAGCAGAGGTCCGGGAGCGATTGAGCAGTTCTTC. It specifies CASRGPGAIEQFF.

This clonotype was recorded many times. The chain carries TRBV12-3 or TRBV12-4 and TRBJ2-5; D is uncertain. The CDR3 has 11 amino acids. Trimming removed 2 bases from V and 7 bases from J, with 5 bases in between. In DNA, the CDR3 is TGTGCCAGCAGTTTATTAGGGACCCAGTACTTC. It translates to CASSLLGTQYF.

The rearrangement joins TRBV29-1 to TRBJ2-6; D call uncertain. Looked up from germline, CDR1 is SQVTM and CDR2 is ANQGSEA. The CDR3 contains 14 residues. V was cut by 4 bases and J by 4 bases, with 11 bases left in between. CDR3 sequence (DNA): TGCAGCGTTGTAGAAACCGGGGGGGCCAACGTCCTGACTTTC. Translating gives CSVVETGGANVLTF.

The chain is built from TRBV20-1 and TRBJ1-5, with TRBD1 matching over 8 bases. The CDR3 has 14 amino acids. The V and J ends lost 5 bases and 1 base, in that order; junction bases with no gene match: 4. Germline lookup yields CDR1 DFQATT and CDR2 SNEGSKA (reference sequence). CDR3 protein: CSAPDRESNQPQHF. The CDR3 DNA is TGCAGTGCTCCGGACAGGGAGAGCAATCAGCCCCAGCATTTT.

This clonotype has a count of ten or more. This chain links TRBV6-5 with TRBJ1-5, with D unresolved. The CDR3 totals 13 residues. With 3 bases removed from V and 5 bases from J, the gap between germline ends came to 8 bases. In germline, CDR1 is MNHEY, CDR2 SVGAGI. DNA of the CDR3: TGTGCCAGCAGTTATGACGGGGATCAGCCCCAGCATTTT. Amino acids: CASSYDGDQPQHF.

CDR3 in amino acids: CASSLSVAGGRLDTQYF. In nucleotides, the CDR3 is TGTGCCAGCAGCTTATCGGTAGCGGGGGGCCGGTTAGATACGCAGTATTTT. V is TRBV7-9 and J is TRBJ2-3, with 10 nucleotides matching TRBD2. The germline V gene encodes CDR1 SEHNR and CDR2 FQNEAQ (reference sequence). The CDR3 loop spans 17 amino acids. V shed 2 bases and J 5 bases; nucleotides not matched to a gene: 10.

This clonotype was seen many times. The rearrangement links TRBV29-1 to TRBJ1-1; 8 bases are shared with TRBD1. The CDR3 loop spans 12 amino acids. The V gene's germline CDR1 is SQVTM and CDR2 ANQGSEA. J lost 3 bases, V lost 7 bases, and 4 bases had no gene match. CDR3 in amino acids: CSGETGDTEAFF. The CDR3 bases are TGCAGCGGTGAGACAGGGGACACTGAAGCTTTCTTT.

This rearrangement joins TRBV4-3 to TRBJ2-7; 14 bases are a match to TRBD2. V shed 3 bases, J shed 5 bases, and the junction held 9 bases outside the gene matches. This CDR3 is built from 17 residues. Germline V gives CDR1 LGHNA, CDR2 YSLEER. The CDR3 protein is CASSQVQGLAGVHEQYF. The CDR3 DNA reads TGCGCCAGCAGCCAGGTTCAGGGACTAGCGGGAGTGCACGAGCAGTACTTC.

The V gene is TRBV7-3, the J gene TRBJ2-1; weak D call: TRBD2 (7 bases). Trimming took 2 bases from V and 8 from J, leaving 16 bases between them. Germline lookup yields CDR1 SGHTA and CDR2 FQGTGA. CDR3 length equals 15 residues. The CDR3 DNA is TGTGCCAGCAGCTTAGGGGGGGCTGGCGAGGATGAGCAGTTCTTC. Protein: CASSLGGAGEDEQFF.

This clonotype was counted only a few times. The V and J genes are TRBV5-1 and TRBJ2-7, with 11 bases aligning to TRBD1. Germline lookup yields CDR1 SGHRS and CDR2 YFSETQ. The CDR3 covers 15 residues. V shed 0 bases, J shed 3 bases, and the junction held 2 bases outside the gene matches. This CDR3 is CASSLGDRGSYEQYF. CDR3 bases: TGCGCCAGCAGCTTGGGGGACAGGGGGAGCTACGAGCAGTACTTC. The complete variable domain, with remaining parts taken from reference TRBV5-1 and TRBJ2-7, reads KAGVTQTPRYLIKTRGQQVTLSCSPISGHRSVSWYQQTPGQGLQFLFEYFSETQRNKGNFPGRFSGRQFSNSRSEMNVSTLELGDSALYLCASSLGDRGSYEQYFGPGTRLTVT.

The count of this clonotype is one. V gene TRBV7-2 combines with J gene TRBJ2-6; 9 nucleotides align to TRBD1. This CDR3 is 16 amino acids long. The V and J ends lost 3 bases and 2 bases, in that order; junction bases with no gene match: 2. Germline V gene data show CDR1 as SGHTA and CDR2 as FQGNSA. This chain's CDR3 is CASSFGQGTGANVLTF. The DNA for the CDR3 is TGTGCCAGCAGCTTCGGACAGGGGACTGGGGCCAACGTCCTGACTTTC.

This chain uses TRBV7-6 with TRBJ2-2, with TRBD2 identical over 14 bases. Germline V gives CDR1 SGHVS, CDR2 FNYEAQ. Germline trimming cut 2 bases from V and 1 base from J; bases unmatched to any gene: 6. The CDR3 is 19 amino acids. The CDR3 is CASSLRVGLAGGNTGELFF. CDR3 DNA sequence: TGTGCCAGCAGCTTACGCGTAGGACTAGCGGGGGGGAACACCGGGGAGCTGTTTTTT.

This clonotype appeared a few times. J is TRBJ2-1 and V is TRBV5-1; D perhaps matches TRBD1 (5 bases). The V gene's germline CDR1 is SGHRS and CDR2 YFSETQ. V lost 9 bases, J lost 8 bases, and 21 bases lay in between. The CDR3 runs 14 residues. CDR3 coding DNA: TGCGCCACCCGACCATCAGTCAGGGAACATGAGCAGTTCTTC. Translation gives CATRPSVREHEQFF.

This clonotype has a handful of counts. This chain joins TRBV20-1 and TRBJ2-3; 8 bases match TRBD2. The CDR3 is 16 amino acids. Germline assignment: CDR1 DFQATT and CDR2 SNEGSKA (reference sequence). With V trimmed by 0 bases and J by 2 bases, 7 bases remained unmatched. CDR3 DNA sequence: TGCAGTGCTAGAGATCCGGGGGGGGGCCCCACAGATACGCAGTATTTT. The encoded protein is CSARDPGGGPTDTQYF.

The chain uses TRBV18 and TRBJ2-1; maybe TRBD2 (5 bases). The CDR3 spans 15 residues. Germline CDR1 is KGHSH and CDR2 is LQKENI. Trimming removed 1 base from V and 5 bases from J, with 12 bases in between. CDR3 loop: CASSPLGDFNNEQFF. The CDR3 nucleotides are TGTGCCAGCTCACCACTGGGAGACTTTAACAATGAGCAGTTCTTC.

This clonotype was detected a few times. The genes are TRBV20-1 and TRBJ2-1; no clear D. From germline, CDR1 is DFQATT and CDR2 SNEGSKA (reference sequence). The CDR3 has 16 residues. Trimming took off 1 base at V and 4 bases at J, with 17 bases between the two ends. For the CDR3, the DNA is TGCAGTGCTAGAGCGGTGGGTGGACCAAAGTACAATGAGCAGTTCTTC. It specifies CSARAVGGPKYNEQFF.

The CDR3 DNA follows: TGTGCCTGGACTATGGACACGAACACAGATACGCAGTATTTT. This gives the protein CAWTMDTNTDTQYF. J is TRBJ2-3 and V is TRBV30; D is possibly TRBD1 (5 bases). The CDR3 extends over 14 amino acids. The V gene's germline CDR1 is GTSNPN and CDR2 SVGIG (reference sequence). With 4 bases removed from V and 2 bases from J, the gap between germline ends came to 13 bases.

The chain couples TRBV15 to TRBJ2-3; 9 bases fit TRBD2. The CDR3 covers 15 residues. The J segment lost 0 bases and the V segment lost 10 bases, leaving 8 bases of the junction unmatched. Germline lookup yields CDR1 LNHNV and CDR2 YYDKDF (reference sequence). CDR3 coding DNA: TGTGCCATAACCTCTGGGACTAGCAGCACAGATACGCAGTATTTT. This translates into CAITSGTSSTDTQYF.